Each of the 24 T cell receptor beta chains below was sequenced from the same sample in a study of CD8 T cells in Susac syndrome. Random hexamers served to reverse transcribe roughly 0.45 to 1 ug RNA. One entry per CDR3 protein results from TCRdb running MiXCR on the immunoSEQ multiplex PCR reads. The table has 120,000 to 150,000 distinct CDR3 sequences, 94% seen once. The specimen was CD4+ T cells from PBMCs. The origin of the receptors is a human donor in good health.

This clonotype was detected only once. The gene calls are TRBV19 and TRBJ1-5; 7 bases fit TRBD1. This CDR3 contains 15 residues. Losses at the gene ends were 2 bases for V and 2 bases for J; bases not matched to a gene: 3. Germline CDR1 LNHDA, CDR2 SQIVND (reference sequence). The CDR3 sequence is CASSIFGQGNQPQHF. The CDR3 DNA reads as TGTGCCAGTAGTATATTTGGACAGGGCAATCAGCCCCAGCATTTT.

CDR3 sequence: CASSIGGVGDTEAFF. CDR3 coding DNA: TGTGCCAGCAGCATAGGGGGGGTTGGGGACACTGAAGCTTTCTTT. The chain is built from TRBV5-4 and TRBJ1-1; a possible D gene is TRBD1 (6 bases). V was trimmed by 4 bases and J by 3 bases, leaving 16 bases between them. Germline CDR1 SGHNT, CDR2 YYREEE (reference sequence). The CDR3 sequence is 15 residues long.

The genes are TRBV19 and TRBJ1-2, with 7 nucleotides matching TRBD1. The J segment lost 2 bases and the V segment lost 4 bases, leaving 7 bases of the junction unmatched. The CDR3 consists of 15 residues. The germline CDR1 and CDR2 sequences are LNHDA and SQIVND (reference sequence). CDR3 nucleotide sequence: TGTGCCAGTAGTACGGACAGGAATACGAACTATGGCTACACCTTC. Encoded protein: CASSTDRNTNYGYTF.

This rearrangement joins TRBV29-1 to TRBJ1-4; weak D call: TRBD1 (5 bases). The V gene's germline CDR1 is SQVTM and CDR2 ANQGSEA. The ends were cut back, 4 bases at V and 7 bases at J, with 16 bases in the middle. This CDR3 has 14 amino acids. In nucleotides, the CDR3 is TGCAGCGTTGGAGACCAGGGTTTGGGTGAAAAACTGTTTTTT. It translates to CSVGDQGLGEKLFF. The full variable domain, its missing parts supplied by reference TRBV29-1 and TRBJ1-4, is SAVISQKPSRDICQRGTSLTIQCQVDSQVTMMFWYRQQPGQSLTLIATANQGSEATYESGFVIDKFPISRPNLTFSTLTVSNMSPEDSSIYLCSVGDQGLGEKLFFGSGTQLSVL.

The V and J genes are TRBV10-3 and TRBJ2-7, with TRBD2 matching 7 bases. The CDR3 has 14 amino acids. The germline V gene encodes CDR1 ENHRY and CDR2 SYGVKD. Trimming took 6 bases from V and 4 from J; bases not matched to a gene: 9. The CDR3: CAISLRGRGYEQYF. The CDR3 DNA reads as TGTGCCATCAGCCTTCGAGGGAGGGGATACGAGCAGTACTTC.

The J gene is TRBJ1-2, the V gene TRBV7-9, with unresolved D. V was clipped by 6 bases and J by 3 bases, with 5 bases between them. Germline-derived CDR1 and CDR2 are SEHNR and FQNEAQ (reference sequence). This CDR3 contains 11 residues. The DNA of the CDR3 is TGTGCCAGCAGGGAGTACTATGGCTACACCTTC. This translates into CASREYYGYTF.

V gene TRBV19 combines with J gene TRBJ2-3, with D possibly matching TRBD2 (5 bases). The V and J ends lost 5 bases and 1 base respectively, with 10 bases between them. The germline CDR1 and CDR2 sequences are LNHDA and SQIVND (reference sequence). CDR3 length: 14 amino acids. The CDR3 DNA reads as TGTGCCAGTAGTTCCTGGACTCGCACAGATACGCAGTATTTT. Translating gives CASSSWTRTDTQYF.

The chain is built from TRBV6-5 and TRBJ2-5; 7 positions match TRBD2. With V trimmed by 0 bases and J by 1 base, 5 bases remained unmatched. The CDR3 runs 16 residues. CDR1 is MNHEY, CDR2 SVGAGI, per germline. In nucleotides, the CDR3 is TGTGCCAGCAGTTACTCGTCGGGGGAGGGCCAAGAGACCCAGTACTTC. It is translated as CASSYSSGEGQETQYF.

The rearrangement uses TRBV30 and TRBJ1-5; D uncertain. Deletions cut 4 bases from V and 6 bases from J, with 13 bases between. The germline V gene has CDR1 GTSNPN and CDR2 SVGIG (reference sequence). CDR3 size: 13 residues. The CDR3 here is CAWKGSGGQPQHF. In DNA, the CDR3 is TGTGCCTGGAAGGGCTCGGGAGGTCAGCCCCAGCATTTT.

The V and J genes are TRBV15 and TRBJ2-3; either TRBD1 or TRBD2 may supply D (6 bases each). The germline gives CDR1 LNHNV, CDR2 YYDKDF (reference sequence). V was clipped by 5 bases and J by 3 bases, with 15 bases between them. The CDR3 totals 15 residues. The CDR3 DNA sequence: TGTGCCACCAGCCCCGAAAGGGGGGCAACAGATACGCAGTATTTT. As protein: CATSPERGATDTQYF. Complete variable domain (other parts from reference TRBV15 and TRBJ2-3): DAMVIQNPRYQVTQFGKPVTLSCSQTLNHNVMYWYQQKSSQAPKLLFHYYDKDFNNEADTPDNFQSRRPNTSFCFLDIRSPGLGDTAMYLCATSPERGATDTQYFGPGTRLTVL.

This clonotype came up a few times. This chain connects TRBV7-9 to TRBJ2-7, with a tentative D call TRBD1 (6 bases). This CDR3 comprises 12 residues. Germline CDR1 reads SEHNR; CDR2 reads FQNEAQ (reference sequence). V gave up 3 bases and J gave up 5 bases, with 8 bases separating them. CDR3 amino acids: CASSLTGDEQYF. The CDR3 DNA sequence: TGTGCCAGCAGCTTGACAGGAGACGAGCAGTACTTC.

This clonotype occurred once. The chain is built from TRBV25-1 and TRBJ1-2; no firm D call. Germline V gives CDR1 MGHDK, CDR2 SYGVNS. The CDR3 spans 13 residues. Trimming took 4 bases from V and 5 from J, leaving 11 bases between them. CDR3 nucleotide sequence: TGTGCCAGCAGTGGAATCGCGGGGTATGGCTACACCTTC. Translating it yields CASSGIAGYGYTF.

The V and J genes are TRBV7-9 and TRBJ2-7, with 12 bases lining up with TRBD2. J gave up 4 bases and V 5 bases, and 9 bases lay outside the gene matches. Germline CDR1 and CDR2: SEHNR and FQNEAQ (reference sequence). The CDR3 runs to 16 residues. This CDR3 is CASSRLAGGPGYEQYF. The CDR3 DNA reads TGTGCCAGCAGCCGCCTAGCGGGAGGGCCAGGGTACGAGCAGTACTTC.

The CDR3 here is CASSLARTSTDTQYF. The CDR3 DNA reads as TGTGCCAGCAGCTTAGCGCGGACTAGCACAGATACGCAGTATTTT. The genes are TRBV7-8 and TRBJ2-3, with D possibly matching TRBD2 (5 bases). This CDR3 has 15 amino acids. V shed 0 bases and J shed 0 bases, with 7 bases lying between them. Per germline, CDR1 SGHVS and CDR2 FQNEAQ.

The chain couples TRBV6-2 or TRBV6-3 to TRBJ2-1; TRBD1 aligns across 7 bases. CDR1 MNHEY and CDR2 SVGEGT come from the germline V gene. This CDR3 contains 15 residues. Germline trimming cut 6 bases from V and 6 bases from J; bases unmatched to any gene: 11. Here the CDR3 DNA reads TGTGCCAGCAGATCACAGGGGTGGGACAGCAATGAGCAGTTCTTC. Translating it yields CASRSQGWDSNEQFF.

The chain links TRBV7-3 to TRBJ1-1; D is possibly TRBD1 (5 bases). V shed 5 bases and J shed 1 base, with 11 bases lying between them. Germline assignment: CDR1 SGHTA and CDR2 FQGTGA. The CDR3 loop spans 14 amino acids. Here the CDR3 reads CASSKGPQNTEAFF. CDR3 bases: TGTGCCAGCAGCAAGGGACCGCAGAACACTGAAGCTTTCTTT.

V is TRBV2 and J is TRBJ1-5; possible D gene TRBD1, 5 bases. There are 13 residues in the CDR3. Trimming took off 6 bases at V and 3 bases at J, with 9 bases between the two ends. Germline lookup yields CDR1 SNHLY and CDR2 FYNNEI. This CDR3 reads CASSVGPNQPQHF. CDR3 DNA sequence: TGTGCCAGCAGCGTGGGACCCAATCAGCCCCAGCATTTT.

The chain uses TRBV19 and TRBJ2-1; TRBD2 matches at 14 bases. This CDR3 is 17 amino acids long. The germline CDR1 and CDR2 sequences are LNHDA and SQIVND (reference sequence). The junction had 5 bases not matched to a gene; V was cut back by 3 bases and J by 4 bases. The CDR3 loop reads CASSMRGLAGVYNEQFF. CDR3 nucleotides: TGTGCCAGTAGTATGAGGGGACTAGCGGGAGTTTACAATGAGCAGTTCTTC.

The chain uses TRBV29-1 and TRBJ2-2; a possible D gene is TRBD2 (6 bases). V was pared by 7 bases and J by 1 base, with 7 bases between. CDR3 length: 12 amino acids. Germline V CDR1 and CDR2: SQVTM, ANQGSEA. Here the CDR3 DNA reads TGCAGCGGGCGGGAGAACACCGGGGAGCTGTTTTTT. Translated, it gives CSGRENTGELFF.

This chain joins TRBV6-1 and TRBJ2-5, with 12 nucleotides matching TRBD2. Germline V lookup: CDR1 MNHNS, CDR2 SASEGT. V was clipped by 8 bases and J by 5 bases; unmatched bases: 15. The CDR3 length is 17 residues. CDR3 sequence reads: CASGWGMTSGSGETQYF. The DNA for the CDR3 is TGTGCCAGCGGATGGGGGATGACTAGCGGGAGTGGGGAGACCCAGTACTTC.

The J gene is TRBJ1-1, the V gene TRBV2; TRBD1 agrees at 11 bases. This CDR3 is 17 amino acids long. The germline V gene has CDR1 SNHLY and CDR2 FYNNEI. Trimming at V came to 5 bases and at J to 4 bases, leaving 12 bases not matched to a gene. The CDR3 is CASSHGQGARVRTEAFF. Here the CDR3 DNA reads TGTGCCAGCAGTCACGGACAGGGGGCGCGGGTTCGCACTGAAGCTTTCTTT.

The chain has TRBV15 and TRBJ1-4; D possibly corresponds to TRBD1 (6 bases). The CDR3 has 14 amino acids. The V and J ends lost 1 base and 4 bases respectively, with 7 bases between them. CDR1 LNHNV and CDR2 YYDKDF come from the germline V gene (reference sequence). The CDR3 nucleotides read TGTGCCACCAGCAGAGGGACAGTTAATGAAAAACTGTTTTTT. This sequence encodes CATSRGTVNEKLFF.

The rearrangement uses TRBV30 and TRBJ2-7; a weak D match, TRBD1 (6 bases). Trimming took off 2 bases at V and 11 bases at J, with 19 bases between the two ends. This CDR3 contains 13 residues. Germline V gene sequence: CDR1 GTSNPN, CDR2 SVGIG (reference sequence). CDR3 region: CAWSSSPTGLEYF. The CDR3 nucleotides are TGTGCCTGGAGTTCCAGCCCTACAGGGTTAGAGTACTTC.

The chain employs TRBV24-1 and TRBJ1-5, with a tentative D call TRBD1 (5 bases). From germline, CDR1 is KGHDR and CDR2 SFDVKD. Trimming shortened V by 3 bases and J by 2 bases, and 10 bases separated the two germline ends. CDR3 length equals 15 residues. Here the CDR3 reads CATSDKMTGNQPQHF. In nucleotides, the CDR3 is TGTGCCACCAGTGATAAAATGACAGGCAATCAGCCCCAGCATTTT.